The 28 T cell receptor beta chains presented below share a single source sample, sequenced in a study of technical replicates of blood from a few donors. Measured with immunoSEQ multiplex PCR; TCRdb has only the in-frame clones, and not every one. The repertoire consists of some 70,000 clones, with around 97% occurring once and the leading ten covering about 0.31%. Sequences were obtained from T cells isolated from PBMCs. All receptors derive from a human donor in good health.

V usage is TRBV27 and J usage is TRBJ2-7, with 7 bases lining up with TRBD2. V was clipped by 3 bases and J by 5 bases; unmatched bases: 7. This CDR3 has 14 residues. The germline V gene has CDR1 MNHEY and CDR2 SMNVEV (reference sequence). The chain's CDR3 is CASSLGGSRDEQYF. As DNA, the CDR3 is TGTGCCAGCAGTTTGGGGGGGAGTAGGGACGAGCAGTACTTC.

This chain links TRBV5-1 with TRBJ1-2; 7 bases map to TRBD1. This CDR3 region has 15 residues. Germline CDR1 SGHRS, CDR2 YFSETQ. V shed 4 bases and J 0 bases; nucleotides not matched to a gene: 6. DNA for the CDR3: TGCGCCAGCAGCCCCCAGCAGGGGGCTAACTATGGCTACACCTTC. Its protein product is CASSPQQGANYGYTF.

This chain uses TRBV28 with TRBJ1-4; TRBD1 matches at 7 bases. V lost 4 bases, J lost 0 bases, and 23 bases stayed unmatched. The germline V gene has CDR1 MDHEN and CDR2 SYDVKM. The CDR3 contains 22 residues. The CDR3 loop is CASSWTSGGQINRPATNEKLFF. DNA of the CDR3: TGTGCCAGCAGTTGGACCTCAGGGGGACAGATAAATAGACCCGCAACTAATGAAAAACTGTTTTTT.

The chain uses TRBV25-1 and TRBJ1-1; tentative D call: TRBD1 (6 bases). The germline CDR1 and CDR2 sequences are MGHDK and SYGVNS. The CDR3 spans 17 residues. Trimming removed 2 bases at V and 4 bases at J, with 20 bases between. The DNA of the CDR3 is TGTGCCAGCAGTGAAGGTACAGGGCTTCATCACGGCACTGAAGCTTTCTTT. Encoded protein: CASSEGTGLHHGTEAFF.

The chain recombines TRBV5-1 with TRBJ2-7; 8 nucleotides line up with TRBD1. V lost 0 bases to trimming and J lost 9 bases; unmatched junction nucleotides: 11. The CDR3 length is 15 residues. Per the germline V gene, CDR1 is SGHRS and CDR2 is YFSETQ. The CDR3 sequence: CASSLEVGDRPLQYF. DNA for the CDR3: TGCGCCAGCAGCTTGGAGGTAGGGGACAGGCCTCTGCAGTACTTC. Filled out from reference TRBV5-1 and TRBJ2-7, the complete variable domain reads KAGVTQTPRYLIKTRGQQVTLSCSPISGHRSVSWYQQTPGQGLQFLFEYFSETQRNKGNFPGRFSGRQFSNSRSEMNVSTLELGDSALYLCASSLEVGDRPLQYFGPGTRLTVT.

V usage is TRBV7-2 and J usage is TRBJ1-1; no clear D gene. Trimming took off 1 base at V and 5 bases at J, with 5 bases between the two ends. This CDR3 spans 12 amino acids. CDR1 and CDR2 from the germline V gene are SGHTA and FQGNSA. The CDR3 loop reads CASSLGVTEAFF. CDR3 nucleotide sequence: TGTGCCAGCAGCTTAGGCGTAACTGAAGCTTTCTTT. Full variable domain (missing parts from reference TRBV7-2 and TRBJ1-1): GAGVSQSPSNKVTEKGKDVELRCDPISGHTALYWYRQSLGQGLEFLIYFQGNSAPDKSGLPSDRFSAERTGGSVSTLTIQRTQQEDSAVYLCASSLGVTEAFFGQGTRLTVV.

Here the CDR3 DNA reads TGTGCCAGCAGCTCAGGACTTAGCTACGGAAACACCATATATTTT. Amino acids: CASSSGLSYGNTIYF. The gene calls are TRBV11-2 and TRBJ1-3; D remains unclear. Germline values: CDR1 SGHAT, CDR2 FQNNGV. The CDR3 totals 15 residues. Trimming removed 4 bases at V and 4 bases at J, with 14 bases between.

The chain uses TRBV4-1 and TRBJ2-1; D gene ambiguous. V lost 3 bases to trimming and J lost 4 bases, with 4 bases between them. The germline V gene has CDR1 MGHRA and CDR2 YSYEKL. The CDR3 extends over 12 amino acids. Here the CDR3 reads CASSHPYNEQFF. As DNA, the CDR3 is TGCGCCAGCAGCCACCCTTACAATGAGCAGTTCTTC.

The CDR3 sequence: CASSIVRVLSNQPQHF. The DNA for the CDR3 is TGTGCCAGTAGTATAGTCAGGGTGTTAAGCAATCAGCCCCAGCATTTT. The chain links TRBV19 to TRBJ1-5, with a possible D match to TRBD1 (5 bases). This CDR3 has 16 amino acids. Deletions cut 1 base from V and 1 base from J, with 11 bases between. Germline CDR1 is LNHDA and CDR2 is SQIVND (reference sequence).

The rearrangement links TRBV10-3 to TRBJ1-5; TRBD1 is a possible D gene (5 bases). The germline CDR1 and CDR2 sequences are ENHRY and SYGVKD. V shed 3 bases and J shed 5 bases, with 8 bases lying between them. CDR3 length: 13 residues. The CDR3 bases are TGTGCCATCAGTGAAAGGGGTGATCAGCCCCAGCATTTT. Protein sequence: CAISERGDQPQHF.

The chain couples TRBV9 to TRBJ2-7; 7 bases align to TRBD1. Germline loops: CDR1 SGDLS, CDR2 YYNGEE. V lost 0 bases to trimming and J lost 0 bases; unmatched junction nucleotides: 9. The CDR3 totals 17 residues. This CDR3 is CASSVGPRDRFSYEQYF. The CDR3 region has the DNA TGTGCCAGCAGCGTAGGACCCAGGGACAGATTCTCCTACGAGCAGTACTTC.

V gene TRBV28 combines with J gene TRBJ2-2; TRBD1 matches at 12 bases. Germline V gene sequence: CDR1 MDHEN, CDR2 SYDVKM. With 5 bases clipped from V and 6 bases from J, the junction kept 7 bases outside the gene matches. CDR3 length equals 16 residues. The CDR3 DNA reads as TGTGCCAGCAGTCCTACGGGACAGGGGGCGCCCGGGGAGCTGTTTTTT. This gives the protein CASSPTGQGAPGELFF.

The chain recombines TRBV19 with TRBJ2-5; weak D call: TRBD2 (6 bases). Trimming left V 3 bases short and J 0 bases short, with 8 bases between. Germline V gene data show CDR1 as LNHDA and CDR2 as SQIVND (reference sequence). The CDR3 consists of 14 residues. The CDR3 is CASSIGGYQETQYF. CDR3 sequence (DNA): TGTGCCAGTAGTATCGGAGGGTACCAAGAGACCCAGTACTTC.

This chain joins TRBV7-9 and TRBJ1-2; the match to TRBD1 covers 10 bases. Germline CDR1 and CDR2: SEHNR and FQNEAQ (reference sequence). The CDR3 consists of 15 residues. The J segment lost 1 base and the V segment lost 4 bases, leaving 3 bases of the junction unmatched. CDR3 sequence reads: CASSSWDRGNYGYTF. The CDR3 DNA reads as TGTGCCAGCAGCTCGTGGGACAGGGGTAACTATGGCTACACCTTC.

V is TRBV7-3 and J is TRBJ2-7; TRBD1 is a possible D gene (6 bases). CDR1 and CDR2 from the germline V gene are SGHTA and FQGTGA. This CDR3 region has 15 residues. V lost 2 bases to trimming and J lost 4 bases, with 15 bases between them. CDR3 protein: CASSLYRAQGYEQYF. The CDR3 nucleotides are TGTGCCAGCAGCTTATACAGGGCCCAGGGTTACGAGCAGTACTTC.

The J gene is TRBJ1-1, the V gene TRBV19; a possible D gene is TRBD1 (5 bases). Germline CDR1 reads LNHDA; CDR2 reads SQIVND (reference sequence). The length of the CDR3 is 13 residues. V lost 4 bases and J lost 0, with 6 bases in between. The CDR3 region is CASSTGMNTEAFF. CDR3 coding DNA: TGTGCCAGTAGTACAGGGATGAACACTGAAGCTTTCTTT.

V usage is TRBV2 and J usage is TRBJ2-7; 14 bases map to TRBD2. CDR3 size: 17 residues. Germline V gene sequence: CDR1 SNHLY, CDR2 FYNNEI. With 3 bases clipped from V and 4 bases from J, the junction kept 8 bases outside the gene matches. The CDR3 reads CASSEGTSGSLIYEQYF. CDR3 sequence (DNA): TGTGCCAGCAGTGAGGGGACTAGCGGGAGTTTAATTTACGAGCAGTACTTC.

This clone is a singleton in its sample. The CDR3 is CASSLAVGEAEKLFF. The DNA of the CDR3 is TGCGCCAGCAGCTTGGCCGTCGGGGAAGCTGAAAAACTGTTTTTT. The gene calls are TRBV5-1 and TRBJ1-4; no definite D call. In germline, CDR1 is SGHRS, CDR2 YFSETQ. The CDR3 runs 15 residues. Trimming cost V 0 bases and J 7 bases, with 13 bases left between them. The variable domain in full, completed from reference TRBV5-1 and TRBJ1-4, reads KAGVTQTPRYLIKTRGQQVTLSCSPISGHRSVSWYQQTPGQGLQFLFEYFSETQRNKGNFPGRFSGRQFSNSRSEMNVSTLELGDSALYLCASSLAVGEAEKLFFGSGTQLSVL.

CDR3 residues: CASSNRANYGYTF. CDR3 in DNA: TGTGCCAGCAGCAATAGAGCTAACTATGGCTACACCTTC. This sequence joins TRBV21-1 and TRBJ1-2. TRBV21-1 is a pseudogene. This CDR3 contains 13 residues.

The chain carries TRBV7-9 and TRBJ2-1; D is perhaps TRBD2 (5 bases). CDR1 SEHNR and CDR2 FQNEAQ come from the germline V gene (reference sequence). The germline V and J ends were trimmed by 8 bases and 0 bases, with 11 bases remaining between them. This CDR3 has 14 amino acids. CDR3 bases: TGTGCCAGCCTCCGGGATAGCTCCTACAATGAGCAGTTCTTC. It is translated as CASLRDSSYNEQFF.

CDR3: CATSRDTNYGYTF. DNA for the CDR3: TGTGCCACCAGCAGAGATACAAACTATGGCTACACCTTC. The chain links TRBV15 to TRBJ1-2, with no clear D. Germline CDR1 and CDR2: LNHNV and YYDKDF (reference sequence). The V gene lost 0 bases and the J gene lost 2 bases, with 4 bases spanning the gap. The CDR3 runs to 13 residues. Full variable domain (rest looked up from reference TRBV15 and TRBJ1-2): DAMVIQNPRYQVTQFGKPVTLSCSQTLNHNVMYWYQQKSSQAPKLLFHYYDKDFNNEADTPDNFQSRRPNTSFCFLDIRSPGLGDTAMYLCATSRDTNYGYTFGSGTRLTVV.

The rearrangement joins TRBV21-1 to TRBJ1-2; the listed D gene, TRBD1, was not tested against the DNA. TRBV21-1 is assigned pseudogene status. The CDR3 has 18 residues. The CDR3 reads CASSKGSSGQGPLCGYTF. Written as DNA, the CDR3 is TGTGCCAGCAGCAAAGGTTCCTCTGGACAGGGACCACTATGTGGCTACACCTTC.

This chain links TRBV6-6 with TRBJ1-2, with D tentatively TRBD1 (6 bases). Looked up from germline, CDR1 is MNHNY and CDR2 is SVGAGI (reference sequence). V dropped 6 bases and J dropped 0 bases, with 17 bases sitting between them. CDR3 length: 16 amino acids. DNA of the CDR3: TGTGCCAGCAGATACGACGGGACAAGTGCTAACTATGGCTACACCTTC. Translation gives CASRYDGTSANYGYTF.

The chain employs TRBV30 and TRBJ1-3; perhaps TRBD1 as D (6 bases). The V end was cut by 0 bases, the J end by 6 bases, with 21 bases between. Germline V gene lookup returns CDR1 GTSNPN and CDR2 SVGIG (reference sequence). This CDR3 contains 17 residues. The CDR3 loop reads CAWSVSNSWGPENTIYF. CDR3 nucleotide sequence: TGTGCCTGGAGTGTATCAAATTCGTGGGGGCCAGAAAACACCATATATTTT.

The rearrangement joins TRBV9 to TRBJ2-1, with 7 bases lining up with TRBD1. Trimming removed 0 bases from V and 4 bases from J; junction bases left unmatched: 7. The germline V gene encodes CDR1 SGDLS and CDR2 YYNGEE. The CDR3 length is 16 residues. Here the CDR3 DNA reads TGTGCCAGCAGCGTAGACAGAGGGGGCGCTTACAATGAGCAGTTCTTC. Its protein product is CASSVDRGGAYNEQFF. The variable domain in full, completed from reference TRBV9 and TRBJ2-1, reads DSGVTQTPKHLITATGQRVTLRCSPRSGDLSVYWYQQSLDQGLQFLIQYYNGEERAKGNILERFSAQQFPDLHSELNLSSLELGDSALYFCASSVDRGGAYNEQFFGPGTRLTVL.

The rearrangement joins TRBV28 to TRBJ2-7, with D perhaps TRBD2 (5 bases). This CDR3 comprises 15 residues. Deletions cut 8 bases from V and 2 bases from J, with 19 bases between. Germline CDR1 is MDHEN and CDR2 is SYDVKM. The CDR3 DNA reads TGTGCCAGCCTACTAGAGGACGAACCACCCTACGAGCAGTACTTC. It yields the protein CASLLEDEPPYEQYF. Drawing the rest from reference TRBV28 and TRBJ2-7, the complete variable domain is DVKVTQSSRYLVKRTGEKVFLECVQDMDHENMFWYRQDPGLGLRLIYFSYDVKMKEKGDIPEGYSVSREKKERFSLILESASTNQTSMYLCASLLEDEPPYEQYFGPGTRLTVT.

The genes are TRBV7-6 and TRBJ2-1; maybe TRBD2 (5 bases). Germline CDR1 reads SGHVS; CDR2 reads FNYEAQ. This CDR3 is 16 amino acids long. V shed 1 base and J shed 0 bases, with 10 bases lying between them. The CDR3 nucleotides read TGTGCCAGCAGCTTAGTAACCGGGGACTCCTACAATGAGCAGTTCTTC. Its translation is CASSLVTGDSYNEQFF. The entire variable domain, with the rest obtained from reference TRBV7-6 and TRBJ2-1, is as follows: GAGVSQSPRYKVTKRGQDVALRCDPISGHVSLYWYRQALGQGPEFLTYFNYEAQQDKSGLPNDRFSAERPEGSISTLTIQRTEQRDSAMYRCASSLVTGDSYNEQFFGPGTRLTVL.

The V call is TRBV11-3, the J call TRBJ1-5; D unclear. V was shortened by 10 bases and J by 6 bases, with 16 bases between the two germline ends. CDR1 SGHNT and CDR2 YENEEA come from the germline V gene. The CDR3 spans 13 residues. CDR3 coding DNA: TGTGCCACCTACCTAGGGAGCGGTCAGCCCCAGCATTTT. Its translation: CATYLGSGQPQHF.